This T cell receptor beta chain was sequenced for a study of T cell changes during pregnancy in multiple sclerosis. TCRdb's copy holds only in-frame clones and misses some; the assay was immunoSEQ multiplex PCR. This table holds tens of thousands of clones, just over 90% found once. The germline V gene has CDR1 SGHKS and CDR2 YYEKEE (reference sequence). The CDR3 contains 15 residues. Trimming removed 0 bases from V and 5 bases from J; junction bases left unmatched: 4. The chain combines TRBV5-5 with TRBJ1-5; 8 bases agree with TRBD1. The TCR was taken from a female donor with multiple sclerosis, enrolled in a pregnancy study. Sequenced material: CD8+ T cells from peripheral blood mononuclear cells, taken before pregnancy. The CDR3: CASSLDRGDHQPQHF. In nucleotides, the CDR3 is TGTGCCAGCAGCTTGGACAGGGGGGATCATCAGCCCCAGCATTTT.